The source of this TCR beta chain is a study of T cell responses to AZD1222 COVID-19 vaccine. V was pared by 3 bases and J by 0 bases, with 11 bases between. Germline CDR1 SGHTA, CDR2 FQGTGA. The CDR3 has 16 amino acids. General observations from the study: Only a handful of AZD1222 recipients, roughly six in all, had baseline seropositivity. Close to half of all spike-specific TCRs reportedly target regions of the variants that are unmutated.

Notes on this clone: Its antigen remains unidentified.

Generated by immunoSEQ multiplex PCR, the TCRdb table keeps only in-frame clones and is missing some. The table shows about 63,000 clones, with around 86% occurring only once. The chain recombines TRBV7-3 with TRBJ2-2; D not certain. The sequencing here drew on peripheral blood, taken on day 0 of AZD1222 vaccination. The sequence was collected from an adult in good health. CDR3 protein: CASSLRLGPNTGELFF. In DNA, the CDR3 is TGTGCCAGCAGCTTGAGGTTGGGCCCGAACACCGGGGAGCTGTTTTTT.